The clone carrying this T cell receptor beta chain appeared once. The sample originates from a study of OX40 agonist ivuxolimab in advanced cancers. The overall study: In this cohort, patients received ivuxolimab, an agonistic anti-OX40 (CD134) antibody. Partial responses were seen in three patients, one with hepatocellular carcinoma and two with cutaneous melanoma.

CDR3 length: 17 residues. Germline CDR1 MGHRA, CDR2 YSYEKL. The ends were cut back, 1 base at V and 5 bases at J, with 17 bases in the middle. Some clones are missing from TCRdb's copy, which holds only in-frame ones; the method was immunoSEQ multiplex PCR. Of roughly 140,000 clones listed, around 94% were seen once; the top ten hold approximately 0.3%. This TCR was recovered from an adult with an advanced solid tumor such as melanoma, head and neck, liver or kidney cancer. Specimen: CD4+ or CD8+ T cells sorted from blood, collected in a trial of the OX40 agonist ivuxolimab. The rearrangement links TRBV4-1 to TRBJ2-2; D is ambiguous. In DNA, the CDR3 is TGCGCCAGCAGCCAAGGATGGGCTAGTAGTCCGACCGGGGAGCTGTTTTTT. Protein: CASSQGWASSPTGELFF.